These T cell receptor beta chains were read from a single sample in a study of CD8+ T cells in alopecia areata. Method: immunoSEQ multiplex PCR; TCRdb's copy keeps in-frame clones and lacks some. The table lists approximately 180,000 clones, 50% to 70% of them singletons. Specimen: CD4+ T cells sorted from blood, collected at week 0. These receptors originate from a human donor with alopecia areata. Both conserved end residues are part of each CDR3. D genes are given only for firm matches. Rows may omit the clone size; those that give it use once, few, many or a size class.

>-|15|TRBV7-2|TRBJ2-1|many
CASSFVAFTYNEQFF
TGTGCCAGCAGCTTTGTAGCGTTTACCTACAATGAGCAGTTCTTC
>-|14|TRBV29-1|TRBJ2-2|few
CSVEWDLNTGELFF
TGCAGCGTTGAATGGGACTTGAACACCGGGGAGCTGTTTTTT
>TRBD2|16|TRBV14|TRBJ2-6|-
CASSQAGTTGANVLTF
TGTGCCAGCAGCCAAGCCGGGACTACTGGGGCCAACGTCCTGACTTTC
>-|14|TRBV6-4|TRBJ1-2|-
CASSSDLGGYGYTF
TGTGCCAGCAGTTCGGATCTTGGTGGCTATGGCTACACCTTC
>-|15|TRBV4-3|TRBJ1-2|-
CASSQGASPNYGYTF
TGCGCCAGCAGCCAAGGCGCCAGCCCTAACTATGGCTACACCTTC
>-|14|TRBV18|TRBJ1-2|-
CASSPGHLNYGYTF
TGTGCCAGCTCCCCGGGACACCTTAACTATGGCTACACCTTC
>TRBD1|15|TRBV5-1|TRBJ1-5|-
CASSLDGTARQPQHF
TGCGCCAGCAGCTTGGACGGGACAGCAAGACAGCCCCAGCATTTT
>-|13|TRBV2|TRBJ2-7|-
CASRVGPGGEQYF
TGTGCCAGCAGGGTAGGACCGGGCGGCGAGCAGTACTTC
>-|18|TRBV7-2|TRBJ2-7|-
CASSLAGPSGHTSYEQYF
TGTGCCAGCAGCTTAGCAGGACCCAGCGGGCATACCTCCTACGAGCAGTACTTC
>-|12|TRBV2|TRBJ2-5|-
CASSVGRETQYF
TGTGCCAGCAGTGTGGGGAGGGAGACCCAGTACTTC
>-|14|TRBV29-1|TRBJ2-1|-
CSVEGRLGADEQFF
TGCAGCGTTGAAGGGCGTTTAGGGGCGGATGAGCAGTTCTTC
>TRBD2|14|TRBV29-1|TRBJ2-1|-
CSVLSGLARDEQFF
TGCAGCGTTTTGAGTGGACTAGCGCGAGATGAGCAGTTCTTC
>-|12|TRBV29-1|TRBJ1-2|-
CSALTRSYGYTF
TGCAGCGCCTTAACCAGGAGTTATGGCTACACCTTC
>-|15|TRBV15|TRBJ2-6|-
CATSRDRAGANVLTF
TGTGCCACCAGCAGAGACCGGGCTGGGGCCAACGTCCTGACTTTC
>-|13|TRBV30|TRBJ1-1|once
CAWSERKNTEAFF
TGTGCCTGGAGTGAGCGGAAGAACACTGAAGCTTTCTTT
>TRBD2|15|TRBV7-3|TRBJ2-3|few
CASSGGLAGSDTQYF
TGTGCCAGCAGCGGGGGACTAGCGGGGTCAGATACGCAGTATTTT
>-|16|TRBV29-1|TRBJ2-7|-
CSVASTTGVRAVEQYF
TGCAGCGTTGCCTCGACTACAGGAGTCAGGGCTGTGGAGCAGTACTTC
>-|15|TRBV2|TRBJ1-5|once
CASSEDNMVYQPQHF
TGTGCCAGCAGTGAGGACAATATGGTTTATCAGCCCCAGCATTTT
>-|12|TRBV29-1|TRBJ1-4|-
CSVEGYNEKLFF
TGCAGCGTTGAAGGGTATAATGAAAAACTGTTTTTT
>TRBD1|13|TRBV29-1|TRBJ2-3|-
CSVPTGGTDTQYF
TGCAGCGTCCCGACAGGGGGCACAGATACGCAGTATTTT
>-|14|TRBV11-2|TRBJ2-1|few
CASSLGFGPNEQFF
TGTGCCAGCAGCTTAGGCTTTGGCCCAAATGAGCAGTTCTTC
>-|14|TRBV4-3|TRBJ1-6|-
CASSQAGVNSPLHF
TGCGCCAGCAGCCAAGCCGGGGTGAATTCACCCCTCCACTTT
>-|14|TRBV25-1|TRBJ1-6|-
CASRETTLNSPLHF
TGTGCCAGCAGGGAAACAACTCTCAATTCACCCCTCCACTTT
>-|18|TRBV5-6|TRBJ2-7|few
CASSSRRLGGTDRFEQYF
TGTGCCAGCAGTTCTCGACGGTTGGGCGGGACAGATCGTTTCGAGCAGTACTTC
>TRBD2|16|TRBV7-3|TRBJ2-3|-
CASSTTSGGTTDTQYF
TGTGCCAGCAGCACTACTAGCGGGGGGACGACAGATACGCAGTATTTT
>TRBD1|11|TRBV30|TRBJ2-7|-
CAWRQGREQYF
TGTGCCTGGAGACAGGGGCGCGAGCAGTACTTC
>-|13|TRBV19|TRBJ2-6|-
CASTGYGANVLTF
TGTGCCAGTACGGGGTACGGGGCCAACGTCCTGACTTTC
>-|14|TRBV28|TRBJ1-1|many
CASTLSGGGTEAFF
TGTGCCAGCACTCTTAGCGGGGGAGGGACTGAAGCTTTCTTT
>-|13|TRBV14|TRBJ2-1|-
CASSRIIGNEQFF
TGTGCCAGCAGCCGTATCATTGGGAATGAGCAGTTCTTC
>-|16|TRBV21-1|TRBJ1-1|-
CASSIPGRLLNTEAFF
TGTGCCAGCAGCATACCGGGACGCCTCCTGAACACTGAAGCTTTCTTT
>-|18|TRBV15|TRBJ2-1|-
CATSRDLGGSSSYNEQFF
TGTGCCACCAGCAGAGATCTTGGGGGGTCGAGCTCCTACAATGAGCAGTTCTTC
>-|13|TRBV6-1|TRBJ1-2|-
CASSKTGDYGYTF
TGTGCCAGCAGCAAGACAGGAGACTATGGCTACACCTTC
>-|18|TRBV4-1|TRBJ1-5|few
CASSQWFNWGTVYQPQHF
TGCGCCAGCAGCCAATGGTTTAATTGGGGAACGGTGTATCAGCCCCAGCATTTT
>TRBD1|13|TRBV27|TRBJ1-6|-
CASSPGQNSPLHF
TGTGCCAGCAGCCCGGGACAGAATTCACCCCTCCACTTT
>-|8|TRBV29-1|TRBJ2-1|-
CTADEQFF
TGCACCGCGGATGAGCAGTTCTTC
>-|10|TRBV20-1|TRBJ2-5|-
CSASKETQYF
TGCAGTGCCTCGAAAGAGACCCAGTACTTC
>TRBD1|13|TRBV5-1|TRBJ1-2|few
CASSLTGDYGYTF
TGCGCCAGCAGCTTAACAGGGGACTATGGCTACACCTTC
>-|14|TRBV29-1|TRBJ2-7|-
CSVESAGVGYEQYF
TGCAGCGTTGAATCGGCAGGGGTAGGCTATGAGCAGTACTTC
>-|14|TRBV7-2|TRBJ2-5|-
CASSPTRGTETQYF
TGTGCCAGCAGCCCGACAAGGGGGACAGAGACCCAGTACTTC
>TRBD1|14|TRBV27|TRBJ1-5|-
CASGLQGVDQPQHF
TGTGCCAGCGGATTACAGGGGGTCGATCAGCCCCAGCATTTT
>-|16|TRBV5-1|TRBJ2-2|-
CASSSLPSLNTGELFF
TGCGCCAGCAGCTCCCTTCCTAGCTTGAACACCGGGGAGCTGTTTTTT
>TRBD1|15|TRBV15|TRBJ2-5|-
CATSTRRQGQETQYF
TGTGCCACCAGCACAAGGAGACAGGGGCAAGAGACCCAGTACTTC
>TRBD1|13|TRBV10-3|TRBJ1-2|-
CAISEGQGSGYTF
TGTGCCATCAGTGAGGGACAGGGCTCCGGCTACACCTTC
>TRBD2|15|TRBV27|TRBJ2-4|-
CASSQHLAGGYHRYF
TGTGCCAGCAGTCAACACCTAGCGGGGGGGTACCACCGGTACTTC